This T cell receptor beta chain was sequenced in a study of blood T cell repertoires in COVID-19. Study-wide context: Sources were T cells, B-cell-depleted T cells, or PBMCs; the material itself was cDNA or gDNA.

Sequencing used immunoSEQ multiplex PCR; TCRdb keeps in-frame clones, though not all of them. Among 130,000 or so clones listed, about 83% were seen once. The cohort comprised adults aged roughly 18 to 95 years residing in 20 to 30 US areas. Assignment of participants to cohorts was predicated upon participant-reported clinical history. This clone was seen just once. This CDR3 region has 14 residues. The germline gives CDR1 SGHDT, CDR2 YYEEEE. J lost 3 bases, V lost 0 bases, and 2 bases had no gene match. This sequence was found in a woman in her 30s who had recovered from COVID-19. V gene TRBV5-6 combines with J gene TRBJ1-2; 7 bases match TRBD1. Specimen: PBMCs or T cells enriched from blood (not recorded which). CDR3 region: CASSLETGHYGYTF. The CDR3 bases are TGTGCCAGCAGCTTGGAGACAGGGCACTATGGCTACACCTTC.